This is a list of T cell receptor beta chains from one sample in a study of PD-L1 blockade in urothelial cancer. Clones were read by immunoSEQ multiplex PCR, and TCRdb kept only the in-frame ones, dropping some. The top ten hold roughly 1.9% of the sample, which has around 27,000 clones, 75% to 90% seen once. The sample in question was PBMCs, obtained around atezolizumab (anti-PD-L1) treatment. The receptor set was obtained from a man in his forties or fifties with urothelial cancer. Both conserved end residues are part of each CDR3. A D gene is named only where the DNA matches it firmly. Only part of the rows carry a size: once, few, many, or a class if the clone is expanded.

clone_size j_call d_call v_call cdr3_nt cdr3_aa
medium-sized TRBJ2-2 - TRBV28 TGTGCCAGCAGCCAACAGGGCCAGGAGCTGTTTTTT CASSQQGQELFF
- TRBJ1-2 TRBD1 TRBV15 TGTGCCACCAGCAGAGAAGGGCCAGGGGGTGGCTACACCTTC CATSREGPGGGYTF
- TRBJ1-1 TRBD1 TRBV5-4 TGTGCCAGCAGCTTATTTCTAGGGACAGGGGGCGGTCTAGTGAACACTGAAGCTTTCTTT CASSLFLGTGGGLVNTEAFF
- TRBJ2-1 - TRBV4-1 TGCGCCAGCAGCCAAGATCAGCGAGCCGATGAGCAGTTCTTC CASSQDQRADEQFF
few TRBJ1-2 - TRBV6-6 TGTGCCAGCAGTTACTCGAAAATAGGGGGAAACTATGGCTACACCTTC CASSYSKIGGNYGYTF
- TRBJ2-7 TRBD2 TRBV15 TGTGCCACCAGCAGAGCCGGGACTAGTTCGACCTACGAGCAGTACTTC CATSRAGTSSTYEQYF
once TRBJ2-2 TRBD2 TRBV19 TGTGCCAGTAGAGCGACTAGCGGGGGGGCCGGGGAGCTGTTTTTT CASRATSGGAGELFF
- TRBJ2-4 TRBD1 TRBV19 TGTGCCAGCAGCTCGAGGGGGCTCATTCAGTACTTC CASSSRGLIQYF
- TRBJ1-6 TRBD1 TRBV9 TGTGCCAGCAGCGCCCAGGGGGGATATTCACCCCTCCACTTT CASSAQGGYSPLHF
few TRBJ1-1 TRBD1 TRBV5-5 TGTGCCAGCAGCGCGGGACAGGGGTGGAACACTGAAGCTTTCTTT CASSAGQGWNTEAFF
- TRBJ2-3 - TRBV23-1 TGCGCCAGCAGTCACCCCAAACCGGGATCAACTAGCACAGATACGCAGTATTTT CASSHPKPGSTSTDTQYF
- TRBJ2-2 - TRBV5-1 TGCGCCAGCGGTCAGGGGAGGAACACCGGGGAGCTGTTTTTT CASGQGRNTGELFF
- TRBJ2-5 TRBD2 TRBV10-3 TGTGCCATCAGTGATCGAGCTAGCGGAAAAGAGACCCAGTACTTC CAISDRASGKETQYF
- TRBJ2-2 - TRBV18 TGTGCCAGCTCACCACAACTGTCTTCGGGCGGGGAGCTGTTTTTT CASSPQLSSGGELFF
- TRBJ2-5 TRBD2 TRBV2 TGTGCCAGCAGCCGGGACTATGGAGAGACCCAGTACTTC CASSRDYGETQYF
- TRBJ1-1 - TRBV27 TGTGCCAGCAGTCCGAACAGGGAGAACACTGAAGCTTTCTTT CASSPNRENTEAFF
- TRBJ1-3 - TRBV7-2 TGTGCCAGCAGCTCAAACTCTGGAAACACCATATATTTT CASSSNSGNTIYF
medium-sized TRBJ2-2 - TRBV6-5 TGTGCCAGCAAACTTAGGAGGAACACCGGGGAGCTGTTTTTT CASKLRRNTGELFF
- TRBJ2-2 - TRBV5-5 TGTGCCAGCAGCTTGGGGGGCTCGGCCGGGGAGCTGTTTTTT CASSLGGSAGELFF
once TRBJ1-1 - TRBV2 TGTGCCAGCAACCCCGGGAGAGGGGCTCGGGGTGAAGCTTTCTTT CASNPGRGARGEAFF
- TRBJ1-5 TRBD1 TRBV19 TGTGCCAGTAAAGTGACAGGGGGCCGCAATCAGCCCCAGCATTTT CASKVTGGRNQPQHF
- TRBJ1-2 TRBD1 TRBV10-3 TGTGCCATCAGCCTGACAGGGGTACGTAGTGGCTACACCTTC CAISLTGVRSGYTF
- TRBJ2-7 - TRBV6-5 TGTGCCAGCAGCCGGACTGAATATACCTACGAGCAGTACTTC CASSRTEYTYEQYF
- TRBJ2-1 TRBD1 TRBV2 TGTGCCAGCAGCAAGACAGGGACCCCTTACAATGAGCAGTTCTTC CASSKTGTPYNEQFF
- TRBJ2-3 TRBD2 TRBV19 TGTGCCAGTAGTCCCGGGAGGGGTACTGGAGATACGCAGTATTTT CASSPGRGTGDTQYF
- TRBJ1-5 TRBD1 TRBV4-2 TGTGCCAGCAGCCAAGAGCCAGACAGGGCTAATCAGCCCCAGCATTTT CASSQEPDRANQPQHF
- TRBJ2-1 - TRBV6-6 TGTGCCAGCATAAAGTCGGGAACCCGGGGTTCCAATGAGCAGTTCTTC CASIKSGTRGSNEQFF
- TRBJ2-2 TRBD1 TRBV6-1 TGTGCCAGCAGTGATAGGACAGGGCCGAACACCGGGGAGCTGTTTTTT CASSDRTGPNTGELFF
- TRBJ1-1 - TRBV12-5 TGTGCTAGTGGCGTGGGGGGAACTGAAGCTTTCTTT CASGVGGTEAFF
- TRBJ2-5 TRBD1 TRBV5-4 TGTGCCAGCAGCCTAGGGGACAGGAAAGAGACCCAGTACTTC CASSLGDRKETQYF
- TRBJ1-2 TRBD1 TRBV14 TGTGCCAGCAGCCAAGTTACTCCGGGACAGTTAAACTATGGCTACACCTTC CASSQVTPGQLNYGYTF
once TRBJ1-2 TRBD1 TRBV28 TGTGCCAGCAGTGGGACAGGGGGCCTGTACTGGTATGGCTACACCTTC CASSGTGGLYWYGYTF
once TRBJ2-7 - TRBV18 TGTGCCAGCTCACAGGCAGGGCCACCCTACGAGCAGTACTTC CASSQAGPPYEQYF
- TRBJ1-2 TRBD1 TRBV5-1 TGCGCCAGCAGCCCGAGCAGGGGGGAAAGAGATGGCTACACCTTC CASSPSRGERDGYTF
- TRBJ2-1 TRBD2 TRBV7-3 TGTGCCAGCAGCTTAAATGCGGGAGGTGGCGGTGAGCAGTTCTTC CASSLNAGGGGEQFF